This entry features one T cell receptor beta chain sequence. Its antigen is unidentified. This entry comes from a study of spatial heterogeneity in lung cancer. TCRdb ran MiXCR on the 5' RACE reads and lists one entry per CDR3 protein. The data show 7,000 or so distinct CDR3 sequences, around 11% seen once. Whole-study findings and limits: For expanded intratumoral alpha and beta TCRs, counts tracked tumor mutation counts.

Noted time point: sample taken at primary tumor resection. V dropped 4 bases and J dropped 6 bases, with 7 bases sitting between them. Germline V lookup: CDR1 ENHRY, CDR2 SYGVKD. CDR3 length: 13 amino acids. The chain carries TRBV10-3 and TRBJ1-6; D not resolved. The sequencing used lung tumor tissue, collected at surgery. The TCR originated in a female donor with early-stage non-small cell lung cancer. The chain's CDR3 is CAISGTGNSPLHF. In DNA, the CDR3 is TGTGCCATCAGTGGCACTGGTAATTCACCCCTCCACTTT.